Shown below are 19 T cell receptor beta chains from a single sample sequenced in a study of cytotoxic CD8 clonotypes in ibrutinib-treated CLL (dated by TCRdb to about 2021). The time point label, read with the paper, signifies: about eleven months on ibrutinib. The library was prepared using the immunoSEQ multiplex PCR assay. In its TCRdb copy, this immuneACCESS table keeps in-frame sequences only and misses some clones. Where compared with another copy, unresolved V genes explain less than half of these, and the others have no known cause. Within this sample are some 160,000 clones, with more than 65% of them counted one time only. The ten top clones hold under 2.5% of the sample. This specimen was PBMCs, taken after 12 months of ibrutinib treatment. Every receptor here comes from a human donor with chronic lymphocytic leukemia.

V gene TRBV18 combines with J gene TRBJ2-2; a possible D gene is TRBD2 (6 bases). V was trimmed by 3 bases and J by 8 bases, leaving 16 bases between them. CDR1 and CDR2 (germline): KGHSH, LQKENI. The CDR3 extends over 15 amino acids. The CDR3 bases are TGTGCCAGCTCACCGGGGGGATTGAACCGTGGGGAGCTGTTTTTT. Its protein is CASSPGGLNRGELFF. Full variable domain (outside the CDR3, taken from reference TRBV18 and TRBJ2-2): NAGVMQNPRHLVRRRGQEARLRCSPMKGHSHVYWYRQLPEEGLKFMVYLQKENIIDESGMPKERFSAEFPKEGPSILRIQQVVRGDSAAYFCASSPGGLNRGELFFGEGSRLTVL.

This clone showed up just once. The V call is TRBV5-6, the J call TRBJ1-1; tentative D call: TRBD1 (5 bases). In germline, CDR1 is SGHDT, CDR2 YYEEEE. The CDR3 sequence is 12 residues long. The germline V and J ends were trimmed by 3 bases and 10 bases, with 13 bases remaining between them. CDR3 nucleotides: TGTGCCAGCAGCTCAGGGACTGCCGGAGCTTTCTTT. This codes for CASSSGTAGAFF. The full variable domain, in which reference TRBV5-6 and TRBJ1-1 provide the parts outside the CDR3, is DAGVTQSPTHLIKTRGQQVTLRCSPKSGHDTVSWYQQALGQGPQFIFQYYEEEERQRGNFPDRFSGHQFPNYSSELNVNALLLGDSALYLCASSSGTAGAFFGQGTRLTVV.

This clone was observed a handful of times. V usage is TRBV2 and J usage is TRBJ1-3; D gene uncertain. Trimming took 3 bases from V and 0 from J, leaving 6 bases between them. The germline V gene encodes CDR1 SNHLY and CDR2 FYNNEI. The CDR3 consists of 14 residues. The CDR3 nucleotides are TGTGCCAGCAGTGATGCCAGCTCTGGAAACACCATATATTTT. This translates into CASSDASSGNTIYF.

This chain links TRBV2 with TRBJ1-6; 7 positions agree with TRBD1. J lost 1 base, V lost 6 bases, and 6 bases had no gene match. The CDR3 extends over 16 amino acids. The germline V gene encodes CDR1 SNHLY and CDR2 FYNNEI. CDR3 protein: CASSNRGRSYNSPLHF. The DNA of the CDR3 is TGTGCCAGCAGCAACAGGGGCCGTTCCTATAATTCACCCCTCCACTTT.

The CDR3 is CASSVFPDGINQPQHF. In DNA, the CDR3 is TGTGCCAGCAGCGTATTCCCGGACGGAATCAATCAGCCCCAGCATTTT. The chain joins TRBV9 to TRBJ1-5; D not resolved. V was trimmed by 1 base and J by 3 bases, leaving 14 bases between them. Germline CDR1 reads SGDLS; CDR2 reads YYNGEE. This CDR3 comprises 16 residues.

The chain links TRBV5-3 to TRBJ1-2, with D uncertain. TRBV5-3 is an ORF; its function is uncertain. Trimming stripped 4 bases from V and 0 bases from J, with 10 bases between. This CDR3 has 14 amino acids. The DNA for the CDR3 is TGTGCCAGAAGCGACGGCTACTCTAACTATGGCTACACCTTC. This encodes CARSDGYSNYGYTF.

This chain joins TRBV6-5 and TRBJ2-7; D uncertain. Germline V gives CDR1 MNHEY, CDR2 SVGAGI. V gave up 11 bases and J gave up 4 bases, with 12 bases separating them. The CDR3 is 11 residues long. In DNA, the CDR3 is TGTGCCGGCCCCCCCCATTACGAGCAGTACTTC. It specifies CAGPPHYEQYF.

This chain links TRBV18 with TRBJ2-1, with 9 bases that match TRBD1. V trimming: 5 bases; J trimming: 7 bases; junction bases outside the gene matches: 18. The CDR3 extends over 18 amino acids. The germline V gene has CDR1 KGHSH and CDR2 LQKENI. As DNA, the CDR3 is TGTGCCAGCTCAATTCAACCCGTATCCGGGACAGGGCTTAATGAGCAGTTCTTC. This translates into CASSIQPVSGTGLNEQFF.

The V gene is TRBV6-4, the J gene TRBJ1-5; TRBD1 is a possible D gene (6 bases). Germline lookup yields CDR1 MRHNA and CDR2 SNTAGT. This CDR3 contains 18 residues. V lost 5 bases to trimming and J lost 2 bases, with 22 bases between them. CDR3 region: CASSCRREQGFGNQPQHF. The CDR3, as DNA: TGTGCCAGCAGTTGTAGGAGGGAACAGGGATTTGGCAATCAGCCCCAGCATTTT.

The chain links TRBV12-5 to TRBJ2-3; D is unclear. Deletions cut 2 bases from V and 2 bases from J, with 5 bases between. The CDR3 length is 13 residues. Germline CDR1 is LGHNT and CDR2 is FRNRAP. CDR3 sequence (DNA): TGTGCTAGTGGTTTGTCCAACACAGATACGCAGTATTTT. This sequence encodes CASGLSNTDTQYF.

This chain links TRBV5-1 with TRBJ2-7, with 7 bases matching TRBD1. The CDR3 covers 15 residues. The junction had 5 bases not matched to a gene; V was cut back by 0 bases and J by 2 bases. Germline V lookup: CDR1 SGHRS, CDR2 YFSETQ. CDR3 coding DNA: TGCGCCAGCAGCTTGGGAGGGACAGAGGCCTACGAGCAGTACTTC. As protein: CASSLGGTEAYEQYF.

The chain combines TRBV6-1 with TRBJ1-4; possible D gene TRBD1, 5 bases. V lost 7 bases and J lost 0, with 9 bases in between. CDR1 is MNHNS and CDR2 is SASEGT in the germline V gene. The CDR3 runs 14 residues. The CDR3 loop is CASTDSATNEKLFF. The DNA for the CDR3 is TGTGCCAGCACCGACAGTGCAACTAATGAAAAACTGTTTTTT.

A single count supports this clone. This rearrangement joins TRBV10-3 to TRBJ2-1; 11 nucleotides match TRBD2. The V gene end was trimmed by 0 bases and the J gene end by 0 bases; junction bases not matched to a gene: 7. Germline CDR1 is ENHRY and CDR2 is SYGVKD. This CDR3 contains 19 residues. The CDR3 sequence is CAISESVAGGGASYNEQFF. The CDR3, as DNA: TGTGCCATCAGTGAGTCGGTAGCGGGGGGGGGTGCCTCCTACAATGAGCAGTTCTTC.

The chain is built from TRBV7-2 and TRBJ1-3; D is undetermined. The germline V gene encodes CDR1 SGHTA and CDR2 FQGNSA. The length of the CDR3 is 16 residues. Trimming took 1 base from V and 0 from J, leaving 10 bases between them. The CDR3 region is CASSLGAGFSGNTIYF. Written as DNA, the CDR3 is TGTGCCAGCAGCTTAGGAGCGGGTTTCTCTGGAAACACCATATATTTT.

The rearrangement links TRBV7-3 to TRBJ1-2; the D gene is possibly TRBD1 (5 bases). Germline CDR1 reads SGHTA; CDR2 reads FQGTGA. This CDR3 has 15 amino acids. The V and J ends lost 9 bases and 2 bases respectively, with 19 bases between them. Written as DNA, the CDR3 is TGTGCCAGTTCGCCTGGGGGGAGAAGGAACTATGGCTACACCTTC. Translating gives CASSPGGRRNYGYTF.

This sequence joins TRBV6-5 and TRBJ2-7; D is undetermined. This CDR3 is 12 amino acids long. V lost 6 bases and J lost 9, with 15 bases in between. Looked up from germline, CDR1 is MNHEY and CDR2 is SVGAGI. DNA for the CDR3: TGTGCCAGCAGCGACGGGCAGGCCCGGCAGTACTTC. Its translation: CASSDGQARQYF.

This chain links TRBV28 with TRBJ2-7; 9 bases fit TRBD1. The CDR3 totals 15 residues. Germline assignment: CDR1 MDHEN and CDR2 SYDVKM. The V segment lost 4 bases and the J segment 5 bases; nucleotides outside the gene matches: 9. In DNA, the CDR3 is TGTGCCAGCAGTTCCCCCGGGACAGGGAACGACGAGCAGTACTTC. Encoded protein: CASSSPGTGNDEQYF.

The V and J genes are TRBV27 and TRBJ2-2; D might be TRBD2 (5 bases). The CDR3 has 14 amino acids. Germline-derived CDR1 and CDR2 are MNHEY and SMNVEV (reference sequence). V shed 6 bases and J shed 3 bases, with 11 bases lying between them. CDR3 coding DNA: TGTGCCAGCAGCTCCGGGGTCGACACCGGGGAGCTGTTTTTT. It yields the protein CASSSGVDTGELFF.

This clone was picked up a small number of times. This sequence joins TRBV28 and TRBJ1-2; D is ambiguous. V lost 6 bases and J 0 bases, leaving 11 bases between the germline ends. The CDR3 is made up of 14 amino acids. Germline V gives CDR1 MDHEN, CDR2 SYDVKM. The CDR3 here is CASRHTGTNYGYTF. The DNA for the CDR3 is TGTGCCAGCAGGCACACCGGGACTAACTATGGCTACACCTTC.